Presented here are 4 T cell receptor beta chains from one specimen sequenced in a study of T-cell memory formation after mild COVID-19. One entry per CDR3 protein results from TCRdb running MiXCR on the 5' RACE reads. In the table there are hundreds of thousands of distinct CDR3 sequences, roughly 17% of which are singletons. Sample: PBMCs or a T cell subset sorted from them (not recorded which). The receptors stem from an adult woman who had mild COVID-19 (a few samples of this study predate the infection). Cell type and time point are not known.

This clonotype was observed once. As DNA, the CDR3 is TGCGCCAGCAGCCCTACGGTTCCCAGCACAGATACGCAGTATTTT. Amino acids: CASSPTVPSTDTQYF. The chain couples TRBV5-1 to TRBJ2-3, with D uncertain. Trimming left V 4 bases short and J 0 bases short, with 12 bases between. Germline CDR1 SGHRS, CDR2 YFSETQ. The CDR3 loop spans 15 amino acids.

The chain uses TRBV25-1 and TRBJ1-6; D gene ambiguous. Germline V CDR1 and CDR2: MGHDK, SYGVNS. The CDR3 sequence is 13 residues long. The V end was cut by 7 bases, the J end by 2 bases, with 6 bases between. The CDR3 spells CASTRPYNSPLHF. The CDR3 DNA sequence: TGTGCCAGCACCCGGCCCTATAATTCACCCCTCCACTTT.

This clonotype has a handful of counts. This chain connects TRBV20-1 to TRBJ2-7, with a tentative D call TRBD2 (6 bases). This CDR3 region has 14 residues. The V and J ends lost 2 bases and 4 bases respectively, with 15 bases between them. Per the germline V gene, CDR1 is DFQATT and CDR2 is SNEGSKA (reference sequence). CDR3 sequence: CSARQGGVGYEQYF. Here the CDR3 DNA reads TGCAGTGCTAGACAGGGCGGGGTGGGTTACGAGCAGTACTTC.

The rearrangement joins TRBV7-9 to TRBJ2-7; no reliable D call. V lost 8 bases, J lost 3 bases, and 14 bases lay in between. The CDR3 has 13 residues. Per the germline V gene, CDR1 is SEHNR and CDR2 is FQNEAQ (reference sequence). In DNA, the CDR3 is TGTGCCAGCTCACCGCCCGGTGACTACGAGCAGTACTTC. Translating gives CASSPPGDYEQYF.